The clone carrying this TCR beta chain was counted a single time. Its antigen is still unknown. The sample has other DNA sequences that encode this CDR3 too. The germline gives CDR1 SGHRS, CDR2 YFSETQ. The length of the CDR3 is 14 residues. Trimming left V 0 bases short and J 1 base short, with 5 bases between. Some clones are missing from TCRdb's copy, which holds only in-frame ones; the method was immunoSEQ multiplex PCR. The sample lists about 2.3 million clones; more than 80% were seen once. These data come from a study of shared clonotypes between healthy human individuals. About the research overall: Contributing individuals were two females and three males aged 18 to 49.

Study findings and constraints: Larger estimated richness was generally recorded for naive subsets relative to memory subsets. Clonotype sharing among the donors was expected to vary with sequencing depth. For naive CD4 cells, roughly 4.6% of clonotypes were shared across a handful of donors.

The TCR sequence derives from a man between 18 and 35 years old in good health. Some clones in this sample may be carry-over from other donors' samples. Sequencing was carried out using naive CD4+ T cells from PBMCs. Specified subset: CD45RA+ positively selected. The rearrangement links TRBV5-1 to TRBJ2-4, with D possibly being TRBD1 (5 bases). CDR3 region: CASSLEGAKNIQYF. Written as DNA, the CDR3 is TGCGCCAGCAGCTTGGAGGGGGCCAAAAACATTCAGTACTTC.